These T cell receptor beta chains were read from a single sample in a study of identical twins. TCRdb called the 5' RACE reads again in MiXCR, with one record for every CDR3 protein. The table shows 1.5 million or so distinct CDR3 sequences, with around 33% occurring only once. Material for sequencing was cord blood. These receptors were collected from a newborn girl in good health. CDR3s include the opening cysteine and the closing phenylalanine or tryptophan. D genes are given only for firm matches. Clone sizes are given selectively: once, few, many, or a class where the clone is expanded.

>.|TRBJ2-5|TRBV27|TRBD2
CASRWTSGGQETQYF
TGTGCCAGCAGATGGACTAGCGGGGGTCAAGAGACCCAGTACTTC
>few|TRBJ1-6|TRBV6-1|.
CASSEGYRVGNSPLHF
TGTGCCAGCAGTGAGGGCTACAGGGTGGGGAATTCACCCCTCCACTTT
>.|TRBJ2-5|TRBV4-1|.
CASSQDQRGVETQYF
TGCGCCAGCAGCCAAGATCAGAGGGGGGTAGAGACCCAGTACTTC
>.|TRBJ2-5|TRBV10-3|TRBD1
CAIIPGTGAISETQYF
TGTGCCATCATCCCCGGGACAGGGGCAATATCGGAGACCCAGTACTTC
>few|TRBJ2-7|TRBV27|TRBD1
CASGGQGLSYEQYF
TGTGCCAGCGGGGGACAGGGTCTCTCCTACGAGCAGTACTTC
>.|TRBJ1-4|TRBV6-5|.
CASSFTPSEKLFF
TGTGCCAGCAGTTTCACTCCCTCTGAAAAACTGTTTTTT
>.|TRBJ1-5|TRBV20-1|.
CSARDHPGHPNQPQHF
TGCAGTGCTAGGGACCACCCGGGACACCCGAATCAGCCCCAGCATTTT
>few|TRBJ2-7|TRBV20-1|TRBD2
CSAGSGDSYEQYF
TGCAGTGCTGGTAGCGGGGATTCCTACGAGCAGTACTTC
>many|TRBJ2-3|TRBV5-1|TRBD2
CASSSPSGYTDTQYF
TGCGCCAGCAGCTCGCCTAGCGGGTATACAGATACGCAGTATTTT
>.|TRBJ1-1|TRBV7-2|.
CASSLRVGGDTEAFF
TGTGCCAGCAGCTTAAGAGTAGGGGGTGACACTGAAGCTTTCTTT
>few|TRBJ2-3|TRBV5-1|.
CASRWDTDTQYF
TGCGCCAGCAGGTGGGACACAGATACGCAGTATTTT
>.|TRBJ2-3|TRBV13|TRBD2
CASSGPSGSFTDTQYF
TGTGCCAGCAGCGGGCCTAGCGGGAGTTTCACAGATACGCAGTATTTT
>.|TRBJ1-1|TRBV20-1|.
CSTGQDTEAFF
TGCAGTACAGGGCAGGACACTGAAGCTTTCTTT
>many|TRBJ2-7|TRBV20-1|.
CSARADSYEQYF
TGCAGTGCTAGAGCGGATTCCTACGAGCAGTACTTC
>.|TRBJ2-1|TRBV27|TRBD2
CASSLWVAGDPYNEQFF
TGTGCCAGCAGTTTATGGGTAGCGGGGGACCCCTACAATGAGCAGTTCTTC
>once|TRBJ1-5|TRBV5-1|.
CASSSLASGRETDSNQPQHF
TGCGCCAGCAGCTCCCTTGCCAGCGGCAGGGAGACCGATAGCAATCAGCCCCAGCATTTT
>.|TRBJ2-7|TRBV2|TRBD1
CASEGQGANEQYF
TGTGCCAGCGAGGGACAGGGGGCTAACGAGCAGTACTTC
>.|TRBJ2-7|TRBV7-9|.
CASSLVGASDLFPYEQYF
TGTGCCAGCAGCTTAGTCGGGGCTAGCGACCTCTTTCCCTACGAGCAGTACTTC
>.|TRBJ2-2|TRBV5-1|.
CASSLQTQNTGELFF
TGCGCCAGCAGCCTTCAAACTCAGAACACCGGGGAGCTGTTTTTT
>.|TRBJ2-2|TRBV20-1|.
CSARKKGELFF
TGCAGTGCTAGAAAGAAAGGGGAGCTGTTTTTT
>few|TRBJ2-1|TRBV9|TRBD2
CASSPWSSGGFNEQFF
TGTGCCAGCAGCCCATGGTCTAGCGGGGGGTTCAATGAGCAGTTCTTC
>.|TRBJ1-6|TRBV5-4|.
CASSSRGVNSPLHF
TGTGCCAGCAGCTCGCGGGGGGTCAATTCACCCCTCCACTTT
>.|TRBJ2-1|TRBV6-2/TRBV6-3|TRBD1
CASSYSAGQGAIRSYNEQFF
TGTGCCAGCAGTTACTCGGCGGGACAGGGGGCCATCCGCTCCTACAATGAGCAGTTCTTC
>few|TRBJ2-3|TRBV2|.
CASKSGGGPDTQYF
TGTGCCAGCAAAAGCGGAGGTGGTCCAGATACGCAGTATTTT
>.|TRBJ2-3|TRBV30|.
CAWTPSTDTQYF
TGTGCCTGGACTCCTAGCACAGATACGCAGTATTTT
>once|TRBJ2-7|TRBV5-6|TRBD2
CASSLRTSGTGYEQYF
TGTGCCAGCAGCTTGAGGACTAGCGGGACCGGCTACGAGCAGTACTTC
>many|TRBJ2-3|TRBV6-5|.
CASSYYREGDTQYF
TGTGCCAGCAGTTACTACAGGGAGGGGGATACGCAGTATTTT
>.|TRBJ2-7|TRBV5-1|.
CASSYVRDWDYEQYF
TGCGCCAGCAGCTACGTCCGGGACTGGGACTACGAGCAGTACTTC
>few|TRBJ2-3|TRBV20-1|.
CSARSRRAMSTDTQYF
TGCAGTGCTAGATCACGCAGGGCTATGAGCACAGATACGCAGTATTTT
>few|TRBJ1-2|TRBV5-1|.
CASSFRLNYGYTF
TGTGCCAGCAGTTTTCGGCTTAACTATGGCTACACCTTC
>.|TRBJ2-3|TRBV11-2|TRBD2
CASSPSGRAKIIDTQYF
TGTGCCAGCAGCCCTAGCGGGAGGGCCAAAATCATAGATACGCAGTATTTT
>few|TRBJ2-7|TRBV12-3/TRBV12-4|TRBD2
CASSFLLAGDPYEQYF
TGTGCCAGCAGTTTTTTACTAGCGGGGGATCCCTACGAGCAGTACTTC
>few|TRBJ2-4|TRBV5-1|.
CASSLDLPSKQYF
TGCGCCAGCAGCTTGGATCTACCTTCCAAGCAGTACTTC
>few|TRBJ1-4|TRBV5-1|TRBD1
CASNTGTVDEKLFF
TGCGCCAGCAATACCGGGACAGTGGATGAAAAACTGTTTTTT
>.|TRBJ1-6|TRBV2|.
CASSGASLGPSSYNSPLHF
TGTGCCAGCAGTGGGGCCTCCCTAGGCCCGAGCTCCTATAATTCACCCCTCCACTTT
>few|TRBJ2-1|TRBV5-1|TRBD2
CASSLDYEVAGYYNEQFF
TGCGCCAGCAGCCTGGATTACGAAGTAGCGGGGTACTACAATGAGCAGTTCTTC
>.|TRBJ2-7|TRBV12-3/TRBV12-4|.
CASTSQHPYEQYF
TGTGCCAGCACCTCCCAGCACCCCTACGAGCAGTACTTC
>many|TRBJ2-1|TRBV7-2|TRBD1
CASSLGQGRYNEQFF
TGTGCCAGCAGCTTAGGACAGGGTCGCTACAATGAGCAGTTCTTC
>few|TRBJ1-2|TRBV6-5|TRBD1
CASRFNRGPYGYTF
TGTGCCAGCAGGTTTAACAGGGGCCCCTATGGCTACACCTTC
>few|TRBJ1-2|TRBV4-2|.
CASSQDSDPFNGYTF
TGTGCCAGCAGCCAAGATTCCGATCCCTTTAATGGCTACACCTTC
>.|TRBJ1-2|TRBV7-2|.
CASSLGVIGGYTF
TGTGCCAGCAGCTTAGGAGTCATAGGAGGCTACACCTTC
>.|TRBJ2-7|TRBV12-3/TRBV12-4|TRBD2
CASSLVTSGGDYEQYF
TGTGCCAGCAGTTTAGTAACTAGCGGGGGGGACTACGAGCAGTACTTC
>.|TRBJ2-4|TRBV25-1|.
CASSENSKGAKNIQYF
TGTGCCAGCAGTGAAAATTCGAAGGGGGCCAAAAACATTCAGTACTTC
>few|TRBJ2-7|TRBV11-2|.
CASRALKQGLSYEQYF
TGTGCCAGCAGAGCCCTGAAACAGGGTCTCTCCTACGAGCAGTACTTC
>.|TRBJ2-3|TRBV9|TRBD2
CASSVVAGEADTQYF
TGTGCCAGCAGCGTAGTAGCGGGTGAGGCAGATACGCAGTATTTT